These 17 T cell receptor beta chains originate from one sample sequenced in a study of blood T cell repertoires in COVID-19. Clones were read by immunoSEQ multiplex PCR, and TCRdb kept only the in-frame ones, dropping some. This table has about 250,000 clones, around four fifths appearing once. The sequencing sample was made of peripheral blood. Receptor source: a man older than 75 with acute or convalescent COVID-19.

The chain carries TRBV5-1 and TRBJ1-3, with D hard to call. The germline gives CDR1 SGHRS, CDR2 YFSETQ. This CDR3 spans 15 amino acids. V was trimmed by 8 bases and J by 0 bases, leaving 15 bases between them. The CDR3 DNA reads as TGCGCCAGTCAACCTGACGGGGACTCTGGAAACACCATATATTTT. Residues: CASQPDGDSGNTIYF.

The chain joins TRBV3-1 (or the pseudogene TRBV3-2) to TRBJ2-5; 9 bases map to TRBD2. Unmatched junction bases numbered 8, after V lost 4 bases and J lost 5 bases. CDR1 and CDR2 from the germline V gene are LGHDT and YNNKEL (reference sequence). The CDR3 sequence is 15 residues long. In nucleotides, the CDR3 is TGTGCCAGCAGCCGGAGTAGCGGGAGTGGGGAGACCCAGTACTTC. The encoded protein is CASSRSSGSGETQYF.

The chain couples TRBV29-1 to TRBJ1-3, with D perhaps matching TRBD1 (6 bases). Per the germline V gene, CDR1 is SQVTM and CDR2 is ANQGSEA. V was cut by 1 base and J by 4 bases, with 14 bases left in between. This CDR3 has 15 residues. DNA for the CDR3: TGCAGCGTTGAAGGGGGGCTCCCGGCGGGAAACACCATATATTTT. Protein: CSVEGGLPAGNTIYF.

The chain employs TRBV24-1 and TRBJ2-1; 13 nucleotides agree with TRBD2. Germline CDR1 KGHDR, CDR2 SFDVKD. With 3 bases clipped from V and 0 bases from J, the junction kept 7 bases outside the gene matches. CDR3 size: 19 residues. The CDR3 DNA reads TGTGCCACCAGTGATCCCGGACTAGCGGGGGCTTACTCCTACAATGAGCAGTTCTTC. Translated, it gives CATSDPGLAGAYSYNEQFF.

The V gene is TRBV19, the J gene TRBJ2-7, with D unresolved. The V end lost 5 bases, the J end lost 2 bases, and 4 bases lay between the germline ends. This CDR3 comprises 11 residues. CDR1 and CDR2 from the germline V gene are LNHDA and SQIVND (reference sequence). The CDR3 DNA reads as TGTGCCAGTAGTTCAGCCTACGAGCAGTACTTC. It translates to CASSSAYEQYF.

The chain uses TRBV6-4 and TRBJ2-1; TRBD2 aligns across 9 bases. Germline V CDR1 and CDR2: MRHNA, SNTAGT. The length of the CDR3 is 18 residues. The ends lost 3 bases at V and 0 bases at J; junction bases unmatched: 9. In DNA, the CDR3 is TGTGCCAGCAGTGATAGCGGGAGCAACCTCCTCTCCTACAATGAGCAGTTCTTC. Protein: CASSDSGSNLLSYNEQFF.

The J gene is TRBJ2-5, the V gene TRBV5-4; TRBD2 matches at 10 bases. CDR1 and CDR2 (germline): SGHNT, YYREEE (reference sequence). Losses at the gene ends were 0 bases for V and 4 bases for J; bases not matched to a gene: 3. The CDR3 consists of 15 residues. For the CDR3, the DNA is TGTGCCAGCAGCTTGGCCAGCGGGAGGGTAGAGACCCAGTACTTC. This gives the protein CASSLASGRVETQYF.

In nucleotides, the CDR3 is TGCGCCAGCAGCTTGTCCCTCACACAGGGAAACAATGAGCAGTTCTTC. This codes for CASSLSLTQGNNEQFF. The chain employs TRBV5-1 and TRBJ2-1; tentatively, D is TRBD1 (6 bases). Per the germline V gene, CDR1 is SGHRS and CDR2 is YFSETQ. The CDR3 is 16 residues long. The germline V and J ends were trimmed by 1 base and 5 bases, with 16 bases remaining between them.

The chain employs TRBV7-6 and TRBJ2-7, with 9 bases identical to TRBD1. In germline, CDR1 is SGHVS, CDR2 FNYEAQ. This CDR3 contains 16 residues. The junction had 7 bases not matched to a gene; V was cut back by 1 base and J by 3 bases. CDR3 protein: CASSLGGQGPRYEQYF. CDR3 nucleotide sequence: TGTGCCAGCAGCTTAGGAGGACAGGGGCCCCGCTACGAGCAGTACTTC.

The V and J genes are TRBV3-1 (or the pseudogene TRBV3-2) and TRBJ1-3; 8 nucleotides align to TRBD1. Looked up from germline, CDR1 is LGHDT and CDR2 is YNNKEL (reference sequence). After removal of 5 bases from V and 1 base from J, the junction contained 4 bases not matched to a gene. The CDR3 covers 15 residues. The CDR3 DNA reads TGTGCCAGCAGCGGCACAGGGGGGTCTGGAAACACCATATATTTT. As protein: CASSGTGGSGNTIYF.

The rearrangement links TRBV27 to TRBJ2-2; possible D gene TRBD1, 6 bases. Germline CDR1 is MNHEY and CDR2 is SMNVEV (reference sequence). The CDR3 covers 15 residues. Trimming shortened V by 2 bases and J by 4 bases, and 11 bases separated the two germline ends. CDR3 protein: CASSLGRGFTGELFF. The CDR3 region has the DNA TGTGCCAGCAGTTTAGGAAGGGGGTTCACCGGGGAGCTGTTTTTT.

This clone has just a few counts. The gene calls are TRBV10-3 and TRBJ1-6; D remains ambiguous. Germline-derived CDR1 and CDR2 are ENHRY and SYGVKD. The CDR3 runs 14 residues. Trimming cost V 2 bases and J 4 bases, with 6 bases left between them. The CDR3 sequence is CAISETEYNSPLHF. In DNA form, the CDR3 reads TGTGCCATCAGTGAGACAGAATATAATTCACCCCTCCACTTT.

This clone showed up just once. The DNA for the CDR3 is TGTGCCAGCAGCTTGGGGGGGGTAGAGACCCAGTACTTC. This sequence encodes CASSLGGVETQYF. The chain carries TRBV11-2 and TRBJ2-5; 7 nucleotides line up with TRBD2. The CDR3 sequence is 13 residues long. V was clipped by 3 bases and J by 4 bases; unmatched bases: 2. The germline V gene encodes CDR1 SGHAT and CDR2 FQNNGV.

This chain uses TRBV19 with TRBJ2-1; weak D call: TRBD1 (5 bases). The CDR3 contains 12 residues. CDR1 is LNHDA, CDR2 SQIVND, per germline (reference sequence). V was cut by 8 bases and J by 12 bases, with 17 bases left in between. The CDR3 sequence: CASSTGRAAQFF. The DNA of the CDR3 is TGTGCCAGTTCCACAGGTCGGGCGGCGCAGTTCTTC. Full variable domain (remainder filled in from reference TRBV19 and TRBJ2-1): DGGITQSPKYLFRKEGQNVTLSCEQNLNHDAMYWYRQDPGQGLRLIYYSQIVNDFQKGDIAEGYSVSREKKESFPLTVTSAQKNPTAFYLCASSTGRAAQFFGPGTRLTVL.

This clone has just a few counts. The chain is built from TRBV3-1 (or the pseudogene TRBV3-2) and TRBJ1-5; D call uncertain. The CDR3 contains 12 residues. The germline CDR1 and CDR2 sequences are LGHDT and YNNKEL (reference sequence). The germline V and J ends were trimmed by 1 base and 8 bases, with 6 bases remaining between them. CDR3 protein: CASSQGEKPQHF. In nucleotides, the CDR3 is TGTGCCAGCAGCCAAGGGGAGAAGCCCCAGCATTTT.

This clone showed up just a few times. This chain's CDR3 is CASSPARGYNSPLHF. Here the CDR3 DNA reads TGTGCCAGCTCCCCCGCCAGGGGGTATAATTCACCCCTCCACTTT. The chain employs TRBV18 and TRBJ1-6; 7 bases agree with TRBD1. Germline lookup yields CDR1 KGHSH and CDR2 LQKENI. Unmatched junction bases numbered 6, after V lost 6 bases and J lost 4 bases. This CDR3 comprises 15 residues.

The chain joins TRBV6-5 to TRBJ2-2, with D tentatively TRBD1 (6 bases). The CDR3 has 15 residues. Trimming removed 5 bases at V and 0 bases at J, with 10 bases between. In germline, CDR1 is MNHEY, CDR2 SVGAGI. The CDR3 protein is CASSRGHANTGELFF. In DNA, the CDR3 is TGTGCCAGCAGTAGGGGACACGCGAACACCGGGGAGCTGTTTTTT.